This TCR beta chain is from a study of T cells after yellow fever vaccination. Study at large: Libraries from low-cell-number fractions were prepared with the SMART-Seq v4 Ultra Low Input RNA kit. Study results and limitations: Most primary-vaccination clones recurred post-booster (approximately 96% CD4, over 70% CD8).

Per the germline V gene, CDR1 is MNHEY and CDR2 is SMNVEV (reference sequence). V was cut by 5 bases and J by 0 bases, with 5 bases left in between. There are 14 residues in the CDR3. This clonotype was detected a few times. What it binds is not known. TCRdb redid the calling of the 5' RACE reads with MiXCR, one entry per CDR3 protein. Of 150,000 to 200,000 distinct CDR3 sequences in the sample, 9.3% are singletons; the top ten hold roughly a third. The sample consisted of CD8+ T cells sorted from PBMCs, taken 45 days after the yellow fever booster vaccination. The V call is TRBV27, the J call TRBJ2-6; no firm D call. This TCR derives from a man between 18 and 35 years old who received the YFV17D yellow fever vaccine. The chain's CDR3 is CASSQYSGANVLTF. CDR3 in DNA: TGTGCCAGCAGTCAATACTCTGGGGCCAACGTCCTGACTTTC.